A single T cell receptor (beta chain) is shown here with its context. Its target is unknown. The data were taken from a study of human T cells and chemical hapten exposure. Study-wide background: Small volume differences among pooled libraries mainly caused per-sample TCR yield variation. Study observations and caveats: High-frequency TCRs, those above 1 in 1000, stayed the same after DPC sensitization.

With 0 bases removed from V and 6 bases from J, the gap between germline ends came to 14 bases. The CDR3 consists of 15 residues. In germline, CDR1 is ENHRY, CDR2 SYGVKD. What the library attached to individual cDNA molecules were unique molecular identifiers. TCRdb re-called the 5' RACE reads with MiXCR, one entry per CDR3 protein. The sample includes about 120,000 distinct CDR3 sequences, approximately 20% of them seen just once. The authors extracted total RNA from unfractionated whole blood. The chain carries TRBV10-3 and TRBJ1-2; a weak D match, TRBD1 (5 bases). This sequence originates from a human donor in good health. The CDR3 here is CAISESGTTRDGYTF. The DNA for the CDR3 is TGTGCCATCAGTGAGTCGGGGACGACCAGAGATGGCTACACCTTC.